This is a list of T cell receptor beta chains from one sample in a study of spatial heterogeneity in lung cancer. MiXCR, run by TCRdb on the 5' RACE reads, gives a single entry per CDR3 protein. The sample contains about 22,000 distinct CDR3 sequences, about 4.9% of which appear only once. Sequencing was performed on PBMCs, taken at surgery. These receptors came from a male donor with early-stage non-small cell lung cancer. The CDR3 runs from the conserved cysteine through the conserved F or W. A D gene is named only where the DNA matches it firmly. A clone size is listed for some rows: how often the clone was seen (once, few, many), or a class if it is expanded.

d_call: -; j_call: TRBJ2-1; v_call: TRBV2; clone_size: many; cdr3_aa: CARTPTGYNEQFF; cdr3_nt: TGTGCCAGAACCCCGACGGGATACAATGAGCAGTTCTTC
d_call: TRBD1; j_call: TRBJ1-1; v_call: TRBV5-1; clone_size: many; cdr3_aa: CASSFVSQGAEAFF; cdr3_nt: TGCGCCAGCAGCTTCGTGTCTCAGGGGGCCGAAGCTTTCTTT
d_call: -; j_call: TRBJ1-1; v_call: TRBV7-9; clone_size: many; cdr3_aa: CASSLGNSEAFF; cdr3_nt: TGTGCCAGCAGCCTAGGAAATTCTGAAGCTTTCTTT
d_call: -; j_call: TRBJ1-3; v_call: TRBV10-2; clone_size: many; cdr3_aa: CATSWGIGNTIYF; cdr3_nt: TGCGCCACCAGTTGGGGTATCGGAAACACCATATATTTT
d_call: -; j_call: TRBJ1-2; v_call: TRBV7-8; clone_size: many; cdr3_aa: CASSLALHPQSYGYTF; cdr3_nt: TGTGCCAGCAGCTTAGCACTCCATCCGCAATCCTATGGCTACACCTTC
d_call: -; j_call: TRBJ1-2; v_call: TRBV19; clone_size: many; cdr3_aa: CASSSGRIANYGYTF; cdr3_nt: TGTGCCAGTTCCTCGGGACGGATAGCTAACTATGGCTACACCTTC
d_call: -; j_call: TRBJ2-5; v_call: TRBV28; clone_size: many; cdr3_aa: CASSLSLETQYF; cdr3_nt: TGTGCCAGCAGTTTATCTCTAGAGACCCAGTACTTC
d_call: -; j_call: TRBJ1-5; v_call: TRBV18; clone_size: many; cdr3_aa: CASSLGDNQPQHF; cdr3_nt: TGTGCCAGCTCCCTCGGGGACAATCAGCCCCAGCATTTT
d_call: TRBD2; j_call: TRBJ2-5; v_call: TRBV7-8; clone_size: few; cdr3_aa: CASSLGASGEVDKETQYF; cdr3_nt: TGTGCCAGCAGCTTAGGGGCTAGCGGGGAAGTTGATAAAGAGACCCAGTACTTC
d_call: -; j_call: TRBJ1-4; v_call: TRBV18; clone_size: few; cdr3_aa: CASSWGRNEKLFF; cdr3_nt: TGTGCCAGCTCTTGGGGGCGTAATGAAAAACTGTTTTTT
d_call: -; j_call: TRBJ2-7; v_call: TRBV4-3; clone_size: many; cdr3_aa: CASSQGAGGASGPYEQYF; cdr3_nt: TGCGCCAGCAGCCAGGGGGCAGGCGGGGCTAGCGGCCCCTACGAGCAGTACTTC
d_call: TRBD1; j_call: TRBJ1-1; v_call: TRBV11-2; clone_size: -; cdr3_aa: CASSSYRGMNTEAFF; cdr3_nt: TGTGCCAGCAGCTCCTACAGGGGGATGAACACTGAAGCTTTCTTT
d_call: TRBD1; j_call: TRBJ1-3; v_call: TRBV20-1; clone_size: few; cdr3_aa: CSAWDRSGPLSGNTIYF; cdr3_nt: TGCAGTGCTTGGGACAGGTCGGGACCGCTCTCTGGAAACACCATATATTTT
d_call: -; j_call: TRBJ1-6; v_call: TRBV6-1; clone_size: many; cdr3_aa: CASNLALRGGSPLHF; cdr3_nt: TGTGCCAGCAACTTGGCTCTTCGGGGAGGATCACCCCTCCACTTT
d_call: -; j_call: TRBJ1-1; v_call: TRBV27; clone_size: many; cdr3_aa: CASSSRNMNTEAFF; cdr3_nt: TGTGCCAGCAGTTCCAGAAATATGAACACTGAAGCTTTCTTT
d_call: -; j_call: TRBJ2-3; v_call: TRBV7-2; clone_size: many; cdr3_aa: CASSSTWEDTQYF; cdr3_nt: TGTGCCAGCAGCTCTACCTGGGAAGATACGCAGTATTTT
d_call: -; j_call: TRBJ1-1; v_call: TRBV4-2; clone_size: many; cdr3_aa: CASSQASGQHTEAFF; cdr3_nt: TGTGCCAGCAGCCAAGCCTCGGGACAACACACTGAAGCTTTCTTT
d_call: -; j_call: TRBJ2-3; v_call: TRBV7-2; clone_size: few; cdr3_aa: CASSFRGTDTQYF; cdr3_nt: TGTGCCAGCAGCTTCCGGGGGACAGATACGCAGTATTTT
d_call: TRBD2; j_call: TRBJ2-4; v_call: TRBV6-2/TRBV6-3; clone_size: many; cdr3_aa: CASRPNLAGGLKNIQYF; cdr3_nt: TGTGCCAGCAGGCCCAATCTAGCGGGGGGCCTTAAAAACATTCAGTACTTC
d_call: TRBD2; j_call: TRBJ2-1; v_call: TRBV29-1; clone_size: many; cdr3_aa: CSVEGGLAGKGNEQFF; cdr3_nt: TGCAGCGTTGAAGGAGGACTAGCGGGAAAGGGGAATGAGCAGTTCTTC
d_call: -; j_call: TRBJ1-4; v_call: TRBV2; clone_size: -; cdr3_aa: CASSGSSGRIHNEKLFF; cdr3_nt: TGTGCCAGCAGTGGGAGCAGCGGACGGATTCATAATGAAAAACTGTTTTTT
d_call: TRBD1; j_call: TRBJ2-3; v_call: TRBV5-5; clone_size: many; cdr3_aa: CASSSGTGVGTDTQYF; cdr3_nt: TGTGCCAGCAGCTCGGGGACAGGGGTAGGCACAGATACGCAGTATTTT
d_call: -; j_call: TRBJ1-2; v_call: TRBV9; clone_size: many; cdr3_aa: CASSVDAQDYGYTF; cdr3_nt: TGTGCCAGCAGCGTCGACGCTCAGGACTATGGCTACACCTTC
d_call: TRBD2; j_call: TRBJ2-7; v_call: TRBV5-4; clone_size: -; cdr3_aa: CASSTPLGGSSYEQYF; cdr3_nt: TGTGCCAGCAGCACTCCGCTGGGCGGGAGCTCCTACGAGCAGTACTTC
d_call: TRBD2; j_call: TRBJ2-5; v_call: TRBV7-9; clone_size: many; cdr3_aa: CASRPLTSGSETQYF; cdr3_nt: TGTGCCAGCAGACCACTGACTAGCGGGTCAGAGACCCAGTACTTC
d_call: -; j_call: TRBJ2-5; v_call: TRBV27; clone_size: many; cdr3_aa: CASSFLGSGTQYF; cdr3_nt: TGTGCCAGCAGTTTTCTGGGGTCTGGGACCCAGTACTTC
d_call: -; j_call: TRBJ2-7; v_call: TRBV7-6; clone_size: -; cdr3_aa: CVSSLLPPQYF; cdr3_nt: TGTGTCAGCAGCTTACTCCCCCCACAGTACTTC
d_call: TRBD1; j_call: TRBJ1-1; v_call: TRBV29-1; clone_size: many; cdr3_aa: CSAGGANEAFF; cdr3_nt: TGCAGCGCAGGGGGCGCAAATGAAGCTTTCTTT
d_call: -; j_call: TRBJ2-2; v_call: TRBV7-2; clone_size: many; cdr3_aa: CASSPRSTGELFF; cdr3_nt: TGTGCCAGCAGCCCCAGGTCGACCGGGGAGCTGTTTTTT
d_call: TRBD2; j_call: TRBJ2-1; v_call: TRBV6-1; clone_size: -; cdr3_aa: CASRLAGGSYEQFF; cdr3_nt: TGTGCCAGCAGACTAGCGGGAGGTAGTTATGAGCAGTTCTTC
d_call: TRBD2; j_call: TRBJ2-5; v_call: TRBV18; clone_size: many; cdr3_aa: CASSKRTSEGETQYF; cdr3_nt: TGTGCCAGCTCAAAACGGACTAGCGAGGGAGAGACCCAGTACTTC
d_call: -; j_call: TRBJ2-1; v_call: TRBV15; clone_size: many; cdr3_aa: CATSRDLQLSYNEQFF; cdr3_nt: TGTGCCACCAGCAGAGATCTCCAACTCTCCTACAATGAGCAGTTCTTC
d_call: -; j_call: TRBJ2-5; v_call: TRBV7-9; clone_size: many; cdr3_aa: CASSLRSREAQETQYF; cdr3_nt: TGTGCCAGCAGCTTAAGGAGTAGGGAGGCCCAAGAGACCCAGTACTTC
d_call: -; j_call: TRBJ2-7; v_call: TRBV4-1; clone_size: many; cdr3_aa: CASSQAGGPQGTQYF; cdr3_nt: TGCGCCAGCAGCCAAGCGGGGGGTCCACAGGGGACGCAGTACTTC
d_call: TRBD2; j_call: TRBJ2-1; v_call: TRBV7-2; clone_size: many; cdr3_aa: CASSLARGASRYEQFF; cdr3_nt: TGTGCCAGCAGCTTAGCGCGGGGGGCTAGTAGATATGAGCAGTTCTTC
d_call: TRBD2; j_call: TRBJ2-1; v_call: TRBV6-2/TRBV6-3; clone_size: many; cdr3_aa: CASNEREVSLEQFF; cdr3_nt: TGTGCCAGCAACGAGCGGGAGGTCTCTCTTGAGCAGTTCTTC
d_call: -; j_call: TRBJ2-2; v_call: TRBV7-6; clone_size: many; cdr3_aa: CASSPTFGPTGELFF; cdr3_nt: TGTGCCAGCAGCCCAACATTCGGACCAACCGGGGAGCTGTTTTTT
d_call: TRBD2; j_call: TRBJ2-5; v_call: TRBV2; clone_size: many; cdr3_aa: CASSEETSLETQYF; cdr3_nt: TGTGCCAGCAGTGAAGAGACTAGCCTGGAGACCCAGTACTTC
d_call: -; j_call: TRBJ2-2; v_call: TRBV7-3; clone_size: many; cdr3_aa: CASSFMGRNTGELFF; cdr3_nt: TGTGCCAGCAGCTTCATGGGACGCAACACCGGGGAGCTGTTTTTT
d_call: -; j_call: TRBJ1-5; v_call: TRBV6-6; clone_size: -; cdr3_aa: CASSTGSGNQPQHF; cdr3_nt: TGTGCCAGCAGTACAGGCAGCGGCAATCAGCCCCAGCATTTT
d_call: -; j_call: TRBJ2-3; v_call: TRBV6-1; clone_size: many; cdr3_aa: CASSFTGLSTDTQYF; cdr3_nt: TGTGCCAGCAGTTTTACAGGCCTTAGCACAGATACGCAGTATTTT
d_call: -; j_call: TRBJ2-7; v_call: TRBV28; clone_size: many; cdr3_aa: CASSLTMEGYEQYF; cdr3_nt: TGTGCCAGCAGTTTAACGATGGAGGGCTACGAGCAGTACTTC
d_call: -; j_call: TRBJ2-7; v_call: TRBV11-2; clone_size: many; cdr3_aa: CASSLRLPKGNEQYF; cdr3_nt: TGTGCCAGCAGCTTAAGACTCCCGAAGGGTAACGAGCAGTACTTC
d_call: -; j_call: TRBJ2-2; v_call: TRBV7-3; clone_size: many; cdr3_aa: CASSLQGSGELFF; cdr3_nt: TGTGCCAGCAGCCTACAGGGATCCGGGGAGCTGTTTTTT
d_call: -; j_call: TRBJ2-2; v_call: TRBV6-2/TRBV6-3; clone_size: many; cdr3_aa: CASSPRVSLKNTGELFF; cdr3_nt: TGTGCCAGCAGTCCCCGTGTCAGTTTGAAGAACACCGGGGAGCTGTTTTTT
d_call: -; j_call: TRBJ2-7; v_call: TRBV6-2/TRBV6-3; clone_size: many; cdr3_aa: CASSRVDEQYF; cdr3_nt: TGTGCCAGCAGCCGGGTCGACGAGCAGTACTTC
d_call: -; j_call: TRBJ1-1; v_call: TRBV27; clone_size: many; cdr3_aa: CASSGRLPREDEAFF; cdr3_nt: TGTGCCAGCAGTGGCAGGCTCCCAAGGGAGGATGAAGCTTTCTTT
d_call: -; j_call: TRBJ2-7; v_call: TRBV28; clone_size: many; cdr3_aa: CASSLVFYEQYF; cdr3_nt: TGTGCCAGCAGTTTAGTTTTCTACGAGCAGTACTTC
d_call: TRBD2; j_call: TRBJ2-3; v_call: TRBV5-6; clone_size: many; cdr3_aa: CASSIGTSGRRDTQYF; cdr3_nt: TGTGCCAGCAGCATCGGGACTAGCGGGCGGAGGGATACGCAGTATTTT
d_call: -; j_call: TRBJ1-5; v_call: TRBV6-5; clone_size: many; cdr3_aa: CASSYTAVNQPQHF; cdr3_nt: TGTGCCAGCAGTTACACGGCGGTTAATCAGCCCCAGCATTTT
d_call: -; j_call: TRBJ2-5; v_call: TRBV29-1; clone_size: many; cdr3_aa: CSVRFGLETQYF; cdr3_nt: TGCAGCGTTCGATTTGGTCTGGAGACCCAGTACTTC
d_call: -; j_call: TRBJ2-2; v_call: TRBV2; clone_size: few; cdr3_aa: CASRQQGVGGELFF; cdr3_nt: TGTGCCAGCAGGCAACAGGGAGTAGGCGGGGAGCTGTTTTTT
d_call: TRBD2; j_call: TRBJ2-2; v_call: TRBV6-5; clone_size: few; cdr3_aa: CASSYSIQGLAGPGGELFF; cdr3_nt: TGTGCCAGCAGTTACTCGATACAGGGACTAGCGGGTCCGGGCGGGGAGCTGTTTTTT
d_call: -; j_call: TRBJ1-2; v_call: TRBV6-1; clone_size: many; cdr3_aa: CASSGQFAYGYTF; cdr3_nt: TGTGCCAGCAGTGGACAATTCGCCTATGGCTACACCTTC
d_call: -; j_call: TRBJ2-6; v_call: TRBV7-8; clone_size: -; cdr3_aa: CASTDIRTGANVLTF; cdr3_nt: TGTGCCAGCACCGACATCCGAACGGGGGCCAACGTCCTGACTTTC
d_call: -; j_call: TRBJ2-5; v_call: TRBV6-5; clone_size: -; cdr3_aa: CASRRTGTLIETQYF; cdr3_nt: TGTGCCAGCAGAAGGACGGGGACCTTAATAGAGACCCAGTACTTC